This is a list of T cell receptor beta chains from one sample in a study of preoperative IRX-2 immunotherapy in early breast cancer. Libraries were prepared by immunoSEQ multiplex PCR; TCRdb keeps only in-frame clonotypes and omits some of them. The data contain roughly 40,000 clones, 70% to 80% of them singletons. The starting material was tumor tissue, obtained after IRX-2 immunotherapy. These TCRs come from a human donor with breast cancer. The CDR3 runs from the conserved cysteine through the conserved F or W. Fields, in order: CDR3 length, D gene, clone size, V gene, CDR3 protein. The D gene is left open where the match is weak. The size field is filled for only some rows; it gives once, few, many or a size class.

>15|-|-|TRBV5-1
CASSLNRLNNEKLFF
>13|-|-|TRBV7-4
CASSLDHWETQYF
>16|-|few|TRBV6-8
CASSYGGWNSNQPQHF
>17|TRBD2|once|TRBV6-8
CASSVDRDYLGEDTQYF
>14|TRBD1|-|TRBV2
CASRKTGAQETQYF
>13|-|-|TRBV19
CASSIDGSGELFF
>16|-|-|TRBV22-1
CASSLETSGNHYEQYF
>11|-|-|TRBV19
CASSSTYEQYF
>14|-|-|TRBV10-3
CAISESILSDTQYF
>11|-|-|TRBV6-7
CASSSGLKQFF
>16|-|-|TRBV7-7
CASSPTPRRKQETQYF
>12|-|few|TRBV19
CASNQGNQPQHF
>15|-|-|TRBV25-1
CASSENAGDNEKLFF
>13|-|-|TRBV6-8
CASSYSTLNTIYF
>13|TRBD2|-|TRBV19
CATKVAGGETQYF
>13|-|-|TRBV1
CASSLTQGYGYTF
>18|TRBD2|-|TRBV7-6
CASSLGGTSGFSTDTQYF
>15|-|-|TRBV19
CASSHERVSYNEQFF
>16|-|-|TRBV11-1
CASSLARASSGNTIYF
>13|-|-|TRBV30
CASPGHGGTEAFF
>14|-|few|TRBV7-7
CASSLEGRWETQYF
>15|-|few|TRBV10-3
CAISEQLRVGGAAFF
>16|TRBD1|few|TRBV11-3
CASSLRQGTSTDTQYF
>15|TRBD1|-|TRBV19
CASSMGDRRNEKLFF